Sequencing of this TCR beta chain was carried out in a study of metastatic and nonmetastatic thyroid tumors. TCRdb re-processed the PCR reads through MiXCR. The data contain about 40,000 clones, about a sixth of them seen just once; the ten biggest clones take up less than 4.5%. This clone showed up many times. Nobody among the patients had been given any treatment before thyroid surgery. Germline CDR1 reads SGHVS; CDR2 reads FNYEAQ. The J segment lost 3 bases and the V segment lost 0 bases, leaving 0 bases of the junction unmatched. This CDR3 region has 14 residues. This receptor was obtained from a female donor with papillary thyroid cancer or a benign thyroid nodule (not recorded which). Some clones in this sample may be carry-over from other donors' samples. The chain combines TRBV7-6 with TRBJ2-3, with 7 bases identical to TRBD2. Sequencing was carried out using blood. CDR3 coding DNA: TGTGCCAGCAGCTTAGCGGGAGGGACAGATACGCAGTATTTT. Protein product: CASSLAGGTDTQYF.